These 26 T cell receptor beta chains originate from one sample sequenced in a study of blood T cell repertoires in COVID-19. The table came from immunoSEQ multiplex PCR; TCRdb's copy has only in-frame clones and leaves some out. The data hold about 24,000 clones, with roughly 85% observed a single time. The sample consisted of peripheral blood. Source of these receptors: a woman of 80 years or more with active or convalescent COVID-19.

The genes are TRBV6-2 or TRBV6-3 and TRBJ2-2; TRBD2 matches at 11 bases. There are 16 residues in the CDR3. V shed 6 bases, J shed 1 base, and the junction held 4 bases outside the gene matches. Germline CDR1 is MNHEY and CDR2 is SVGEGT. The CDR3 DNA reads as TGTGCCAGCAGACCTCTAGCGGGAGGGAACACCGGGGAGCTGTTTTTT. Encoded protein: CASRPLAGGNTGELFF.

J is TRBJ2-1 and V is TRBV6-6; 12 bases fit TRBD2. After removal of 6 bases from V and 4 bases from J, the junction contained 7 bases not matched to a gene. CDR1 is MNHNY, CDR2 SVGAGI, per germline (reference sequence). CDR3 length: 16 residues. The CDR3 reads CASSASGGASYNEQFF. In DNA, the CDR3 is TGTGCCAGCAGCGCTAGCGGGGGGGCCTCGTACAATGAGCAGTTCTTC.

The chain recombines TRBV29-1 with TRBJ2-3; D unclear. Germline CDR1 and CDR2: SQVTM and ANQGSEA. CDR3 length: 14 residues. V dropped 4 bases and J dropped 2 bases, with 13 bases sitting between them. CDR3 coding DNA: TGCAGCGTTGTATTTCTCTCCTCCACAGATACGCAGTATTTT. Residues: CSVVFLSSTDTQYF.

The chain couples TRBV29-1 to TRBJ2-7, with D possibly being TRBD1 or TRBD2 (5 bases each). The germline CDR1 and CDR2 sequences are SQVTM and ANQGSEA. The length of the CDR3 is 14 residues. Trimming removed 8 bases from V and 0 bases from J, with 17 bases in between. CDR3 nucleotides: TGCAGCCCGGGACCCAGGGCCCACTCCTACGAGCAGTACTTC. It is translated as CSPGPRAHSYEQYF.

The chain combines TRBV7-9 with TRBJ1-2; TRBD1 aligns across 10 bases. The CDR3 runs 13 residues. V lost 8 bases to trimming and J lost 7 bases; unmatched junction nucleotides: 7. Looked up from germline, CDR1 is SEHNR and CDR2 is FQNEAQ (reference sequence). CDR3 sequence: CASERQGAPGYTF. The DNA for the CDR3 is TGTGCCAGCGAGAGACAGGGGGCGCCTGGCTACACCTTC.

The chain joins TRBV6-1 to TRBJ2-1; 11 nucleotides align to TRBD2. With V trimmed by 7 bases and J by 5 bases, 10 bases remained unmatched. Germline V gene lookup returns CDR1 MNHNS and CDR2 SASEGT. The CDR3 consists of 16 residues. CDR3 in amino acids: CASTEGTSGRNNEQFF. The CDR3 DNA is TGTGCCAGCACTGAGGGAACTAGCGGGAGAAACAATGAGCAGTTCTTC.

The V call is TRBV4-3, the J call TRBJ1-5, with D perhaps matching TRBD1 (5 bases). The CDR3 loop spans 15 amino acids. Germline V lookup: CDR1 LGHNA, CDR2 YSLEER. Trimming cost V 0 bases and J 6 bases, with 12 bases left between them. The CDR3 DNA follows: TGCGCCAGCAGCCAAGATTCGGGGGGTGGTCAGCCCCAGCATTTT. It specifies CASSQDSGGGQPQHF.

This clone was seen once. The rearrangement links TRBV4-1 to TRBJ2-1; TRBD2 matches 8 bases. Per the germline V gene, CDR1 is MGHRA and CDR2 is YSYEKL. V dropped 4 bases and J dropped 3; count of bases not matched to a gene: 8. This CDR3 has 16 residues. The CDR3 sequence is CASSRALAVDYNEQFF. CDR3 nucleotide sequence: TGCGCCAGCAGCCGAGCACTAGCGGTCGACTACAATGAGCAGTTCTTC.

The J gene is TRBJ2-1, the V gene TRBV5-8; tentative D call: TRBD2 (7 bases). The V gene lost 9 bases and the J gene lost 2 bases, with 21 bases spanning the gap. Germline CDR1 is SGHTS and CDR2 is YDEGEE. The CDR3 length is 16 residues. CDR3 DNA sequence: TGTGCCACCTTCGAGGGGGGGGAGGCAACCTACAATGAGCAGTTCTTC. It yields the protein CATFEGGEATYNEQFF.

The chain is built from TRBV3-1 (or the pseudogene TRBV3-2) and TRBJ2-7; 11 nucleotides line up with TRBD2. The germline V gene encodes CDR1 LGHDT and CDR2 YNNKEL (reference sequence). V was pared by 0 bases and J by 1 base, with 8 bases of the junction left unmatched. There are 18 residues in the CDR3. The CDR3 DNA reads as TGTGCCAGCAGCCAAGAAAGGCTAGCGGGGGGTAGATCCTACGAGCAGTACTTC. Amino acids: CASSQERLAGGRSYEQYF.

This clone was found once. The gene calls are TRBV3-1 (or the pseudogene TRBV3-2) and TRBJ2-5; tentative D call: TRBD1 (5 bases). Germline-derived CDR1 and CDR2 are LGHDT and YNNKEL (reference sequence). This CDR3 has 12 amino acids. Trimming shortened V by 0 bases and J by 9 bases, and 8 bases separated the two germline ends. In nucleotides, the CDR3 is TGTGCCAGCAGCCAAGACACCAGGGCCCAGTACTTC. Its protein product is CASSQDTRAQYF.

The CDR3, as DNA: TGTGCCAGCAGGCCCGACTGGACTGAAGCTTTCTTT. It encodes CASRPDWTEAFF. This chain connects TRBV12-3 or TRBV12-4 to TRBJ1-1, with D uncertain. The ends were cut back, 6 bases at V and 5 bases at J, with 10 bases in the middle. CDR3 size: 12 residues.

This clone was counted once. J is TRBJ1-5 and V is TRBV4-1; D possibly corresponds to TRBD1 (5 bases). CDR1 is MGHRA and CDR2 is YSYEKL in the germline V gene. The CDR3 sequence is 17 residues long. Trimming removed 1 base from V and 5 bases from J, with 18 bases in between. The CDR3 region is CASSQVYPGGLDQPQHF. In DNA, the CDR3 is TGCGCCAGCAGCCAAGTATATCCGGGGGGTTTGGATCAGCCCCAGCATTTT.

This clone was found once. CDR3 sequence reads: CASSTTILRTSGGASYEQYF. The CDR3 region has the DNA TGTGCCAGTAGTACTACTATTCTCCGGACTAGCGGGGGGGCCTCCTACGAGCAGTACTTC. The V call is TRBV19, the J call TRBJ2-7, with TRBD2 identical over 15 bases. Trimming removed 4 bases from V and 0 bases from J; junction bases left unmatched: 13. CDR1 LNHDA and CDR2 SQIVND come from the germline V gene (reference sequence). The CDR3 sequence is 20 residues long.

The CDR3: CAGIAGGPSYEQYF. The CDR3 DNA reads TGTGCCGGTATAGCGGGGGGCCCTTCCTACGAGCAGTACTTC. This rearrangement joins TRBV30 to TRBJ2-7; 10 nucleotides align to TRBD2. Germline V lookup: CDR1 GTSNPN, CDR2 SVGIG (reference sequence). V dropped 8 bases and J dropped 1; count of bases not matched to a gene: 8. The CDR3 extends over 14 amino acids.

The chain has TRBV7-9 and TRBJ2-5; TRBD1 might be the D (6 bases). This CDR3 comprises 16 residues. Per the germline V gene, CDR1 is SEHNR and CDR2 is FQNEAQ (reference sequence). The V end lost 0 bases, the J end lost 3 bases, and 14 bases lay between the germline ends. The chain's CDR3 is CASSLAGPEGEETQYF. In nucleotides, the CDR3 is TGTGCCAGCAGCTTAGCGGGCCCTGAGGGGGAAGAGACCCAGTACTTC.

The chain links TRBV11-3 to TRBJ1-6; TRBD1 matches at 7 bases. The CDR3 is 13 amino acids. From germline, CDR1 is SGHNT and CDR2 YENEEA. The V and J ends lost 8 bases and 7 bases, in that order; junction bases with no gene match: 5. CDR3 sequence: CASGTANNSPLHF. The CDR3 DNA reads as TGTGCCAGCGGGACAGCTAACAATTCACCCCTCCACTTT. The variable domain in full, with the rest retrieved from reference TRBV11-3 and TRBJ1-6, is EAGVVQSPRYKIIEKKQPVAFWCNPISGHNTLYWYLQNLGQGPELLIRYENEEAVDDSQLPKDRFSAERLKGVDSTLKIQPAELGDSAVYLCASGTANNSPLHFGNGTRLTVT.

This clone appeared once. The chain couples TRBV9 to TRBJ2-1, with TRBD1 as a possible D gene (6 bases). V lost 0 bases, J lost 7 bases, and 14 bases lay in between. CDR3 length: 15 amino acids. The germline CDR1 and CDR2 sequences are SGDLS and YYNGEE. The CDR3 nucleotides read TGTGCCAGCAGCGTAGTTACAGGGAGTCGGAATGAGCAGTTCTTC. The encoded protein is CASSVVTGSRNEQFF.

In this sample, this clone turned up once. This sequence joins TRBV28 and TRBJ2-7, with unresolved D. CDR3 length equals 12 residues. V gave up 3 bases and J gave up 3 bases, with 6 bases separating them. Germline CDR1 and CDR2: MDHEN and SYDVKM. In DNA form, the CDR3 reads TGTGCCAGCAGTTTTCTAATCTACGAGCAGTACTTC. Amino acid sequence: CASSFLIYEQYF.

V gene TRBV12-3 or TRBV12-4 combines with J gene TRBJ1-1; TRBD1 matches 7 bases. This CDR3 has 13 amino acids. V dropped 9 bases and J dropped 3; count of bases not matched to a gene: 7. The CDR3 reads CASGGQLYTEAFF. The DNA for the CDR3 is TGTGCCAGTGGGGGACAGTTATACACTGAAGCTTTCTTT.

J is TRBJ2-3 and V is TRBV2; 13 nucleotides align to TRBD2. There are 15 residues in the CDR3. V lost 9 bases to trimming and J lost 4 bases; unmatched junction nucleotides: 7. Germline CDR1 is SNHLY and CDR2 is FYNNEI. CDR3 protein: CASRTSGSPADTQYF. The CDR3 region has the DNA TGTGCCAGTCGGACTAGCGGGAGTCCCGCAGATACGCAGTATTTT.

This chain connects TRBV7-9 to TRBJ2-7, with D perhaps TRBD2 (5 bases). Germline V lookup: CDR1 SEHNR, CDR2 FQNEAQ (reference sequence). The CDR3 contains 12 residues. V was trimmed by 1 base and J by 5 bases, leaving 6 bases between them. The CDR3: CASSLVSDEQYF. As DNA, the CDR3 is TGTGCCAGCAGCTTAGTTAGCGACGAGCAGTACTTC.

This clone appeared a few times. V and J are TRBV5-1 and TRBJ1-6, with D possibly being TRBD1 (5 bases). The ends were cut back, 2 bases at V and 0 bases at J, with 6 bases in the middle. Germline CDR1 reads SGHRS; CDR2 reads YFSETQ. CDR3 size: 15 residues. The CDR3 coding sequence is TGCGCCAGCAGCTTAGACAGCTCCTATAATTCACCCCTCCACTTT. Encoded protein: CASSLDSSYNSPLHF.

The CDR3 coding sequence is TGTGCCAGCAGCAGGGGGGGGGAGCTGTTTTTT. It is translated as CASSRGGELFF. V is TRBV27 and J is TRBJ2-2; 7 bases agree with TRBD1. The ends lost 6 bases at V and 8 bases at J; junction bases unmatched: 0. The CDR3 runs 11 residues. Germline-derived CDR1 and CDR2 are MNHEY and SMNVEV (reference sequence).

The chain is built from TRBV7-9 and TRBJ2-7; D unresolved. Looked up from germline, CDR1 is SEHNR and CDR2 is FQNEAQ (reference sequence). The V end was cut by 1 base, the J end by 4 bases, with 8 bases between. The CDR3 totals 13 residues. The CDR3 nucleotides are TGTGCCAGCAGCTTAGACGCAGGTTACGAGCAGTACTTC. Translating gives CASSLDAGYEQYF.

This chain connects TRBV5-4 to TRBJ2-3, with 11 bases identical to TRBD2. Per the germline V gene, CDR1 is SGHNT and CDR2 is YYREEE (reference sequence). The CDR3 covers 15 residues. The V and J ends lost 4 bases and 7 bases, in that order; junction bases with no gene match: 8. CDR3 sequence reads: CASSAPGLAAYTQYF. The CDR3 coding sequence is TGTGCCAGCAGCGCGCCGGGACTAGCGGCCTATACGCAGTATTTT. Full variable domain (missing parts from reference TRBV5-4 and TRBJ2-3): ETGVTQSPTHLIKTRGQQVTLRCSSQSGHNTVSWYQQALGQGPQFIFQYYREEENGRGNFPPRFSGLQFPNYSSELNVNALELDDSALYLCASSAPGLAAYTQYFGPGTRLTVL.